This entry lists 25 T cell receptor beta chains sequenced from one sample in a study of blood T cell repertoires in COVID-19. Using immunoSEQ multiplex PCR, the repertoire was profiled, and TCRdb retains in-frame clones only, with some absent. Here the sample spans some 110,000 clones, roughly 79% being singletons. Sequencing input: peripheral blood. The receptors derive from an older man with active or convalescent COVID-19.

V usage is TRBV28 and J usage is TRBJ2-7, with TRBD2 matching 8 bases. The CDR3 runs to 14 residues. In germline, CDR1 is MDHEN, CDR2 SYDVKM. The V gene end was trimmed by 1 base and the J gene end by 6 bases; junction bases not matched to a gene: 5. The CDR3 coding sequence is TGTGCCAGCAGTTTATACCTAGCGGGTAGCGAGCAGTACTTC. Amino acids: CASSLYLAGSEQYF.

The V gene is TRBV13, the J gene TRBJ2-7; TRBD2 matches 9 bases. CDR3 length equals 14 residues. The J segment lost 2 bases and the V segment lost 5 bases, leaving 4 bases of the junction unmatched. Germline V lookup: CDR1 PRHDT, CDR2 FYEKMQ (reference sequence). This CDR3 is CASSIAGAPYEQYF. As DNA, the CDR3 is TGTGCCAGCAGCATAGCGGGAGCCCCCTACGAGCAGTACTTC.

The chain recombines TRBV28 with TRBJ1-4, with no clear D. This CDR3 is built from 14 residues. V was cut by 4 bases and J by 3 bases, with 9 bases left in between. Germline CDR1 reads MDHEN; CDR2 reads SYDVKM. CDR3 sequence reads: CASSSPVSNEKLFF. The CDR3, as DNA: TGTGCCAGCAGTTCCCCGGTATCTAATGAAAAACTGTTTTTT.

This chain connects TRBV27 to TRBJ1-1; tentatively, D is TRBD1 (5 bases). In germline, CDR1 is MNHEY, CDR2 SMNVEV (reference sequence). V was trimmed by 5 bases and J by 1 base, leaving 17 bases between them. The CDR3 covers 16 residues. CDR3 nucleotide sequence: TGTGCCAGCAGTCTCTCATCCTTAGGGGAGAACACTGAAGCTTTCTTT. Residues: CASSLSSLGENTEAFF.

The chain employs TRBV7-6 and TRBJ2-2, with 10 positions matching TRBD2. Germline-derived CDR1 and CDR2 are SGHVS and FNYEAQ. The CDR3 contains 16 residues. J was trimmed by 5 bases and V by 3 bases; bases with no gene match: 6. The CDR3 region is CASSFPGTSATGELFF. In nucleotides, the CDR3 is TGTGCCAGCAGCTTCCCGGGGACTAGCGCAACCGGGGAGCTGTTTTTT. The whole variable domain, remainder taken from reference TRBV7-6 and TRBJ2-2, is GAGVSQSPRYKVTKRGQDVALRCDPISGHVSLYWYRQALGQGPEFLTYFNYEAQQDKSGLPNDRFSAERPEGSISTLTIQRTEQRDSAMYRCASSFPGTSATGELFFGEGSRLTVL.

This clone was detected a few times. The V gene is TRBV12-3 or TRBV12-4, the J gene TRBJ2-1, with 9 bases identical to TRBD1. The CDR3 totals 13 residues. The V gene end was trimmed by 7 bases and the J gene end by 5 bases; junction bases not matched to a gene: 3. The CDR3 protein is CASNRDRDNEQFF. The CDR3 DNA follows: TGTGCCAGCAATAGGGACAGGGACAATGAGCAGTTCTTC.

The gene calls are TRBV7-2 and TRBJ1-5; possibly TRBD1 for D (5 bases). The germline V gene has CDR1 SGHTA and CDR2 FQGNSA. The CDR3 is 16 residues long. Trimming took off 1 base at V and 2 bases at J, with 12 bases between the two ends. CDR3 in amino acids: CASSLVGLGGNQPQHF. The CDR3 DNA sequence: TGTGCCAGCAGCTTAGTGGGACTAGGGGGCAATCAGCCCCAGCATTTT.

This clone came up once. V and J are TRBV24-1 and TRBJ1-5, with 7 nucleotides matching TRBD1. This CDR3 region has 13 residues. Trimming at V came to 4 bases and at J to 6 bases, leaving 2 bases not matched to a gene. Germline V gene sequence: CDR1 KGHDR, CDR2 SFDVKD. The CDR3 loop reads CATSESGGQPQHF. CDR3 nucleotides: TGTGCCACCAGTGAGTCAGGGGGTCAGCCCCAGCATTTT.

The V gene is TRBV4-2, the J gene TRBJ2-5; 7 nucleotides match TRBD2. This CDR3 is built from 17 residues. CDR1 LGHNA and CDR2 YNFKEQ come from the germline V gene. V trimming: 0 bases; J trimming: 0 bases; junction bases outside the gene matches: 7. CDR3 nucleotides: TGTGCCAGCAGCCAAGATCAGGCTAGCGGAAACCAAGAGACCCAGTACTTC. This encodes CASSQDQASGNQETQYF.

This rearrangement joins TRBV14 to TRBJ2-3; 8 nucleotides align to TRBD2. There are 19 residues in the CDR3. V dropped 0 bases and J dropped 4; count of bases not matched to a gene: 15. Germline V gene sequence: CDR1 SGHDN, CDR2 FVKESK. In nucleotides, the CDR3 is TGTGCCAGCAGCCAAGAGGTAATGACTCTTCGGGGGGGCCCAGATACGCAGTATTTT. Translating it yields CASSQEVMTLRGGPDTQYF.

The chain links TRBV7-9 to TRBJ1-1; TRBD1 matches at 7 bases. Germline-derived CDR1 and CDR2 are SEHNR and FQNEAQ (reference sequence). This CDR3 contains 16 residues. The trim removed 6 bases at V and 3 bases at J, leaving 13 bases unmatched. This CDR3 is CASSLPLRTGDTEAFF. The CDR3 DNA reads as TGTGCCAGCAGTCTACCTCTAAGGACAGGAGACACTGAAGCTTTCTTT.

V and J are TRBV18 and TRBJ2-1; 7 bases agree with TRBD2. Germline V gene sequence: CDR1 KGHSH, CDR2 LQKENI. The length of the CDR3 is 16 residues. Trimming at V came to 4 bases and at J to 4 bases, leaving 10 bases not matched to a gene. In nucleotides, the CDR3 is TGTGCCAGCTCACTCAATTCAGGGACTACGTACAATGAGCAGTTCTTC. This translates into CASSLNSGTTYNEQFF.

Here the CDR3 DNA reads TGTGCCAGCAGCGTTCGACAGGGGTCAACCGGGGAGCTGTTTTTT. Protein sequence: CASSVRQGSTGELFF. The chain uses TRBV11-3 and TRBJ2-2, with 8 bases that match TRBD1. The CDR3 sequence is 15 residues long. V was pared by 5 bases and J by 5 bases, with 7 bases of the junction left unmatched. Germline-derived CDR1 and CDR2 are SGHNT and YENEEA.

The rearrangement links TRBV18 to TRBJ1-2, with D unclear. V dropped 2 bases and J dropped 0 bases, with 7 bases sitting between them. The germline gives CDR1 KGHSH, CDR2 LQKENI. The CDR3 loop spans 14 amino acids. The CDR3 spells CASSPDTANYGYTF. In DNA, the CDR3 is TGTGCCAGCTCACCAGACACAGCTAACTATGGCTACACCTTC.

In this sample, this clone turned up a few times. This chain joins TRBV3-1 (or the pseudogene TRBV3-2) and TRBJ1-3; no reliable D call. The CDR3 is 17 amino acids. CDR1 and CDR2 from the germline V gene are LGHDT and YNNKEL (reference sequence). The V gene lost 0 bases and the J gene lost 0 bases, with 12 bases spanning the gap. The CDR3 region is CASSQERARFSGNTIYF. CDR3 bases: TGTGCCAGCAGCCAAGAGAGGGCGCGGTTCTCTGGAAACACCATATATTTT.

This clone came up a few times. The gene calls are TRBV20-1 and TRBJ2-7, with 8 bases matching TRBD1. In germline, CDR1 is DFQATT, CDR2 SNEGSKA (reference sequence). The CDR3 runs 11 residues. V shed 3 bases and J 6 bases; nucleotides not matched to a gene: 1. Here the CDR3 reads CSARTGAEQYF. The CDR3 DNA is TGCAGTGCTAGGACAGGGGCCGAGCAGTACTTC.

The chain combines TRBV19 with TRBJ2-7, with TRBD2 identical over 8 bases. Trimming cost V 9 bases and J 6 bases; bases outside gene matches: 7. The CDR3 is 12 residues long. The V gene's germline CDR1 is LNHDA and CDR2 SQIVND (reference sequence). The CDR3 reads CASRGGGSEQYF. DNA for the CDR3: TGTGCCAGCCGGGGGGGTGGGTCCGAGCAGTACTTC. Full variable domain (rest looked up from reference TRBV19 and TRBJ2-7): DGGITQSPKYLFRKEGQNVTLSCEQNLNHDAMYWYRQDPGQGLRLIYYSQIVNDFQKGDIAEGYSVSREKKESFPLTVTSAQKNPTAFYLCASRGGGSEQYFGPGTRLTVT.

This chain uses TRBV7-9 with TRBJ2-1, with D maybe TRBD2 (5 bases). The CDR3 is 16 residues long. V lost 2 bases, J lost 7 bases, and 18 bases lay in between. Germline CDR1 SEHNR, CDR2 FQNEAQ (reference sequence). DNA for the CDR3: TGTGCCAGCAGCTTATCTCAGGATTTGACGGGGAATGAGCAGTTCTTC. Translation gives CASSLSQDLTGNEQFF.

The chain has TRBV9 and TRBJ1-1; 8 bases agree with TRBD1. Germline V lookup: CDR1 SGDLS, CDR2 YYNGEE. This CDR3 has 15 residues. V shed 5 bases and J 1 base; nucleotides not matched to a gene: 7. CDR3 loop: CASSRLGQGNTEAFF. The CDR3 DNA is TGTGCCAGCAGTAGATTAGGACAGGGGAACACTGAAGCTTTCTTT.

The chain recombines TRBV29-1 with TRBJ1-2; no clear D gene. V lost 3 bases and J lost 0, with 5 bases in between. The CDR3 runs to 12 residues. Germline V gives CDR1 SQVTM, CDR2 ANQGSEA. CDR3 coding DNA: TGCAGCGTTGAGCGATCTAACTATGGCTACACCTTC. It encodes CSVERSNYGYTF.

The sample holds one count of this clone. The chain uses TRBV5-5 and TRBJ2-1; no firm D call. Trimming pared 1 base from V and 7 bases from J, leaving 9 bases between. The CDR3 runs to 13 residues. CDR1 and CDR2 (germline): SGHKS, YYEKEE (reference sequence). The CDR3 here is CASSLSGPNEQFF. In nucleotides, the CDR3 is TGTGCCAGCAGCTTGTCAGGCCCTAATGAGCAGTTCTTC.

This rearrangement joins TRBV5-4 to TRBJ2-1, with 7 bases aligning to TRBD2. Unmatched junction bases numbered 14, after V lost 4 bases and J lost 7 bases. CDR1 is SGHNT and CDR2 is YYREEE in the germline V gene (reference sequence). The CDR3 spans 16 residues. CDR3 residues: CASSPAGLAAGNEQFF. The CDR3, as DNA: TGTGCCAGCAGCCCCGCGGGGCTAGCGGCAGGGAATGAGCAGTTCTTC.

The chain carries TRBV6-5 and TRBJ2-5, with TRBD2 as a possible D gene (6 bases). This CDR3 is built from 13 residues. The germline V gene encodes CDR1 MNHEY and CDR2 SVGAGI. The V and J ends lost 3 bases and 5 bases respectively, with 10 bases between them. CDR3 sequence reads: CASSYSRGETQYF. The CDR3 DNA sequence: TGTGCCAGCAGTTATTCCCGGGGGGAGACCCAGTACTTC.

The V gene is TRBV5-1, the J gene TRBJ2-2; 13 bases line up with TRBD2. Germline CDR1 SGHRS, CDR2 YFSETQ. Trimming took 3 bases from V and 0 from J; bases not matched to a gene: 8. CDR3 length equals 19 residues. The CDR3 spells CASSSPGLAGYANTGELFF. The CDR3 DNA reads as TGCGCCAGCAGCTCTCCGGGACTAGCGGGATACGCGAACACCGGGGAGCTGTTTTTT.

This clone appeared a single time. The V call is TRBV5-1, the J call TRBJ1-5; TRBD1 matches 8 bases. The trim removed 2 bases at V and 4 bases at J, leaving 5 bases unmatched. The CDR3 sequence is 15 residues long. Per the germline V gene, CDR1 is SGHRS and CDR2 is YFSETQ. The CDR3 sequence: CASSFDGQGNQPQHF. Here the CDR3 DNA reads TGCGCCAGCAGCTTCGACGGACAGGGTAATCAGCCCCAGCATTTT.